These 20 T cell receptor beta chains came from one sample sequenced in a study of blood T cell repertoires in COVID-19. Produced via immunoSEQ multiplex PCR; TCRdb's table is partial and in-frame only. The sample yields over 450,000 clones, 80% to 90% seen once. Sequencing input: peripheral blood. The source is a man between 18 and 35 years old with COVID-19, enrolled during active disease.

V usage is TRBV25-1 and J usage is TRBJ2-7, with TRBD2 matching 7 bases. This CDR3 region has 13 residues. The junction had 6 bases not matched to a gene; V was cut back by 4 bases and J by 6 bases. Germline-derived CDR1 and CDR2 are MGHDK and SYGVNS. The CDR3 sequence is CASSGWEGFEQYF. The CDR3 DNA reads TGTGCCAGCAGTGGCTGGGAGGGCTTCGAGCAGTACTTC.

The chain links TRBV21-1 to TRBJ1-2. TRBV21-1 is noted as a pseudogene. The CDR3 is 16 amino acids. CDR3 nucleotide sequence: TGTGCCAGCAGCAAAGGAGCGGGCACCGGGGAGCATGGCTACACCTTC. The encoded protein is CASSKGAGTGEHGYTF.

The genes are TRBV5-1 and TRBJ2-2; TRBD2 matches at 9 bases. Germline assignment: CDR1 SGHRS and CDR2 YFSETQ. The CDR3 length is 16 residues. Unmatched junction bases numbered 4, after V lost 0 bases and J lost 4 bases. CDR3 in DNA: TGCGCCAGCAGCTTGGACCCAGCGGGGGGCACCGGGGAGCTGTTTTTT. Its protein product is CASSLDPAGGTGELFF.

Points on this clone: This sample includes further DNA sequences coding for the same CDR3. The CDR3 nucleotides read TGTGCCAGCTCGCCGAGCTCCTACAATGAGCAGTTCTTC. Amino acids: CASSPSSYNEQFF. V usage is TRBV6-5 and J usage is TRBJ2-1; D remains unclear. The CDR3 totals 13 residues. V was cut by 8 bases and J by 0 bases, with 8 bases left in between. The germline V gene encodes CDR1 MNHEY and CDR2 SVGAGI.

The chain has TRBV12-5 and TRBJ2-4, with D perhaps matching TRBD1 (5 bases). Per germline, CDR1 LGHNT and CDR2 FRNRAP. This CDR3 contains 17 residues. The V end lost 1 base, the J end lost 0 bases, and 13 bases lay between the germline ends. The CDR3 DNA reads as TGTGCTAGTGGTTTGGACATACAGGCGCAAGCCAAAAACATTCAGTACTTC. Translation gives CASGLDIQAQAKNIQYF.

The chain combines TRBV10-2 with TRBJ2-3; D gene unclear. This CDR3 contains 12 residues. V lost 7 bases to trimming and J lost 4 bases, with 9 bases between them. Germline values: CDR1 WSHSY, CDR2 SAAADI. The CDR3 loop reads CASTVPPDTQYF. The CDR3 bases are TGCGCCAGCACAGTCCCCCCAGATACGCAGTATTTT.

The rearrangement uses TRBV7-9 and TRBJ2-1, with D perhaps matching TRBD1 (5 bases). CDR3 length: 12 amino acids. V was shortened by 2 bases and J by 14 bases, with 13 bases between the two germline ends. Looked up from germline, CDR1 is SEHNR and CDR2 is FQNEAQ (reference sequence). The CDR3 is CASSLRGPREFF. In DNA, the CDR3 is TGTGCCAGCAGCTTAAGGGGCCCGCGAGAGTTCTTC.

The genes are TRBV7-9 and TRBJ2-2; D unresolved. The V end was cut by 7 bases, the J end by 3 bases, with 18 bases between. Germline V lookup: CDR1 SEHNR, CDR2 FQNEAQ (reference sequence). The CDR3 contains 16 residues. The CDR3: CASIPFRVVDTGELFF. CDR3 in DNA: TGTGCCAGCATCCCCTTCCGGGTCGTGGACACCGGGGAGCTGTTTTTT.

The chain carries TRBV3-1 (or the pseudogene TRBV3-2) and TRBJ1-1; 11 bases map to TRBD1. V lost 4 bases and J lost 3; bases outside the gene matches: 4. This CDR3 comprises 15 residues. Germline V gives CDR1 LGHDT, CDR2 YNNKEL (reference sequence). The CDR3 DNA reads TGTGCCAGCAGCCCGGGGACAGGGGGTCACACTGAAGCTTTCTTT. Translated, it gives CASSPGTGGHTEAFF.

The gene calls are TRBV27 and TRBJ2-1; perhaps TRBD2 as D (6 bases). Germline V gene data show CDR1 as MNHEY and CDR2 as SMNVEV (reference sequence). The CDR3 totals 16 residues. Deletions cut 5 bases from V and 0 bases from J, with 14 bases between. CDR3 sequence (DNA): TGTGCCAGCAGTCCCCTTTACGGGGGCTCCTACAATGAGCAGTTCTTC. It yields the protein CASSPLYGGSYNEQFF.

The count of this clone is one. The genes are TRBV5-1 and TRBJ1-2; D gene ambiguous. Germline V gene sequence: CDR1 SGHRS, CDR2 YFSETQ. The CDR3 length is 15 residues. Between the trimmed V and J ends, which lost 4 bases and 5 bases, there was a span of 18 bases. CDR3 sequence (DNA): TGCGCCAGCAGCATAACCGGGGATCCGATTTATGGCTACACCTTC. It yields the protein CASSITGDPIYGYTF.

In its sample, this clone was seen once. The DNA of the CDR3 is TGTGCCACCAGTGACCCTACGCAGGGAAACTATGGCTACACCTTC. Its translation is CATSDPTQGNYGYTF. This chain joins TRBV24-1 and TRBJ1-2; tentative D call: TRBD1 (5 bases). From germline, CDR1 is KGHDR and CDR2 SFDVKD. Trimming shortened V by 4 bases and J by 2 bases, and 13 bases separated the two germline ends. This CDR3 spans 15 amino acids.

Written as DNA, the CDR3 is TGTGCCAGCAGCTCCAGGAGGTCCTACGAGCAGTACTTC. Translating gives CASSSRRSYEQYF. The rearrangement links TRBV7-2 to TRBJ2-7; D might be TRBD2 (5 bases). V was pared by 4 bases and J by 1 base, with 8 bases between. Germline V gene data show CDR1 as SGHTA and CDR2 as FQGNSA. The CDR3 extends over 13 amino acids. Drawing the rest from reference TRBV7-2 and TRBJ2-7, the complete variable domain is GAGVSQSPSNKVTEKGKDVELRCDPISGHTALYWYRQSLGQGLEFLIYFQGNSAPDKSGLPSDRFSAERTGGSVSTLTIQRTQQEDSAVYLCASSSRRSYEQYFGPGTRLTVT.

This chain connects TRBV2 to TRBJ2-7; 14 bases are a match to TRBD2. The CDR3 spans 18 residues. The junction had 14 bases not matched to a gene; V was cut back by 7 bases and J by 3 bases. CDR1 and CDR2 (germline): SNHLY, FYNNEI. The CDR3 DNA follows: TGTGCCAGCACCCCCGGGACTAGCGGGAGTGTCAGTAACTACGAGCAGTACTTC. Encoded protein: CASTPGTSGSVSNYEQYF.

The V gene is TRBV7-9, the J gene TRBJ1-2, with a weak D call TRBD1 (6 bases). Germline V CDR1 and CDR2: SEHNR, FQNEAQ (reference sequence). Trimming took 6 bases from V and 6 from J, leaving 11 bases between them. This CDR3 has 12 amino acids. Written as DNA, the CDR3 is TGTGCCAGCAGTTGGACAGATAATGGCTACACCTTC. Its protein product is CASSWTDNGYTF. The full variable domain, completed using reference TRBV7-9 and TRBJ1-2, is DTGVSQNPRHKITKRGQNVTFRCDPISEHNRLYWYRQTLGQGPEFLTYFQNEAQLEKSRLLSDRFSAERPKGSFSTLEIQRTEQGDSAMYLCASSWTDNGYTFGSGTRLTVV.

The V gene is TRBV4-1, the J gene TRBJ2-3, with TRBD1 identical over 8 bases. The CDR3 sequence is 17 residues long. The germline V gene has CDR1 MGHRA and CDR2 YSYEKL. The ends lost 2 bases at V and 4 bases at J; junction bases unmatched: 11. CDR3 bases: TGCGCCAGCAGCCAAAGTAGACAGGGGATATTTGCAGATACGCAGTATTTT. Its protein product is CASSQSRQGIFADTQYF.

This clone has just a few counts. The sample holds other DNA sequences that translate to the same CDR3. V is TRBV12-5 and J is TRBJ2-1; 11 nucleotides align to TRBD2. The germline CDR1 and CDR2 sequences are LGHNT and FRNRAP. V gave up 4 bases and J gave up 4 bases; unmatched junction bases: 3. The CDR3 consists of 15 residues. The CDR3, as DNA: TGTGCTAGTGGTTCCGGGACTAGCGGTTACAATGAGCAGTTCTTC. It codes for CASGSGTSGYNEQFF.

CDR3 nucleotide sequence: TGTGCCAGCAGCTTCCGGACAGGGGATGAGCAGTTCTTC. It is translated as CASSFRTGDEQFF. The V gene is TRBV5-4, the J gene TRBJ2-1; 9 positions agree with TRBD1. With 2 bases clipped from V and 8 bases from J, the junction kept 2 bases outside the gene matches. The CDR3 has 13 residues. Germline assignment: CDR1 SGHNT and CDR2 YYREEE (reference sequence).

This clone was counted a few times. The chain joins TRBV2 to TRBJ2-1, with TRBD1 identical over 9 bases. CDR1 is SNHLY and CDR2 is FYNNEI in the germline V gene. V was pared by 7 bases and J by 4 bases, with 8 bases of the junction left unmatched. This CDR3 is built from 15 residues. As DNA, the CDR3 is TGTGCCAGCACCACGGACAGGGGCGCTTACAATGAGCAGTTCTTC. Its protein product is CASTTDRGAYNEQFF.

The CDR3 nucleotides read TGTGCCAGCACCTCGGGACAGGGGGCCCGGTATGGCTACACCTTC. Translating it yields CASTSGQGARYGYTF. The chain uses TRBV28 and TRBJ1-2, with TRBD1 identical over 12 bases. The CDR3 totals 15 residues. Germline values: CDR1 MDHEN, CDR2 SYDVKM. The ends lost 7 bases at V and 5 bases at J; junction bases unmatched: 8.